This T cell receptor (beta chain) was captured by sequencing in a study of cytomegalovirus exposure and HLA in healthy donors. V lost 3 bases and J lost 8; bases outside the gene matches: 5. The germline V gene encodes CDR1 GTSNPN and CDR2 SVGIG (reference sequence). The CDR3 totals 13 residues. Amplification used 60 Vbeta primers and 13 Jbeta primers. The assay was immunoSEQ multiplex PCR, and TCRdb's table has in-frame clones only and misses some. This sample's clone table lists about 53,000 clones. The V gene is TRBV30, the J gene TRBJ2-4, with TRBD2 matching 9 bases. Material for sequencing was PBMCs. This TCR was sampled from a young woman in good health and CMV-seronegative. CDR3 DNA: TGTGCCTGGAGGGCCAGCGGGAGGCACATTCAGTACTTC. This sequence encodes CAWRASGRHIQYF.